This T cell receptor (beta chain) was recorded in a study of CXCR3-negative and CXCR3-positive naive CD8 T cells (dated by TCRdb to between 2017 and 2020). Turning to the overall study: In total, some 140 million TRB reads were obtained, corresponding to roughly 1.5 +/- 0.3 million reads per library. The diversity and physicochemical repertoire analyses included some 11 donors pooled from two independent experiments. TRBV-TRBJ cluster analysis included naive subsets from 5 donors and memory cells from 3 donors. What the research found in general, with its limitations: Because surface CD5, which has been linked to self-reactivity in mice, was comparable between naive subsets, TCR interaction strength was also inferred from TRB CDR3 physicochemical properties. Compared with CXCR3-negative naive cells, CXCR3-positive naive cells had TRB CDR3s with higher hydrophobicity (lower Kidera factor 4), lower energy, and higher strength and volume indices. Both naive subsets had comparably high repertoire diversity, while memory CD8+ T cells had much lower repertoire diversity. Similar TRBV-TRBJ usage was shown by naive CXCR3-negative and CXCR3-positive cells from the same donor, whereas distinct patterns were shown by memory cells. Freshly isolated PBMCs were used for most assays because CXCR3 expression went down partially after cryopreservation.

About this clonotype itself: Its target antigen remains unknown.

For every CD8+ T cell subset, over 250,000 cells were flow-sorted straight into RLT lysis buffer, and each subset was sorted in triplicate. To keep memory contaminants out, a stringent definition of naive CD8+ T cells was applied: CD45RO-CCR7+CD27+CD95-. Peripheral blood mononuclear cells were isolated from buffy coats using standard density gradient centrifugation. A FACSAria III was used to flow-sort naive CD8+ T cells into CXCR3-negative and CXCR3-positive populations. An RNeasy Mini Kit was used to extract total RNA from the sorted cells. This sample was sequenced with a NextSeq 550. The Human TCR Profiling Kit (MiLaboratory) was used to make UMI-labeled 5' RACE TRB cDNA libraries. cDNA synthesis used the entire amount of extracted RNA, and PCR amplification then used the entire amount of cDNA produced. Libraries were prepared in parallel with an identical number of PCR cycles. The paper's processing steps were these. MIGEC and MiXCR extracted about 50,000 +/- 10,000 unique UMI-labeled TRB cDNA molecules per library, requiring at least two reads per UMI. On average, about 40,000 +/- 10,000 functional in-frame TRB CDR3 nucleotide clonotypes lacking stop codons were found per library. Diversity metrics, including normalized Shannon-Wiener and Chao1, were computed in VDJtools after downsampling to 5000 UMI-labeled TRB molecules per sample. Clonotype-size-weighted physicochemical properties of the central five CDR3 residues (interaction energy, strength, volume and Kidera factor 4) were computed in VDJtools. Following TCRdb reprocessing, every CDR3 protein sequence forms one entry, and DNA is not provided. The V and J calls, along with clone size, are taken from TCRdb and not from the paper's own processing. For this sample, the table gives 100,000 to 150,000 distinct CDR3 sequences. Around 0.54% of the sample comes from the top ten.

CDR3 length: 12 amino acids, cysteine to phenylalanine. No DNA has been recorded. In the germline V gene, CDR1 corresponds to MGHDK and CDR2 to SYGVNS. Material for sequencing was naive CXCR3+ CD8+ T cells from blood. The sample's cell subset or site label is to be understood as: CD45RO-CCR7+CD27+CD95- naive CD8+ T cells expressing CXCR3 (TNR3+). The TCR originated in a human donor in good health. Some clones in this sample may be carry-over from other donors' samples. The chain uses TRBV25-1 and TRBJ1-2. This receptor has the CDR3 CASSDISKGYTF.